Listed here are 26 T cell receptor beta chains from one sample, sequenced in a study of T cell responses to AZD1222 COVID-19 vaccine. The repertoire was sequenced with immunoSEQ multiplex PCR; TCRdb's copy has only in-frame clones and lacks some. This sample has around 130,000 clones, with 91% found just once. The sequencing here drew on peripheral blood, taken on day 0 of AZD1222 vaccination. The receptors here all came from an adult in good health.

The chain is built from TRBV29-1 and TRBJ1-2; the D gene is possibly TRBD1 (6 bases). Germline V gene sequence: CDR1 SQVTM, CDR2 ANQGSEA. V shed 5 bases and J shed 8 bases, with 24 bases lying between them. This CDR3 has 15 residues. CDR3 protein: CSVYHPKTGSGGYTF. The CDR3 nucleotides read TGCAGCGTTTATCACCCTAAAACAGGGTCCGGCGGCTACACCTTC.

The chain is built from TRBV23-1 and TRBJ2-7; 8 bases match TRBD1. TRBV23-1 qualifies as an ORF whose function is uncertain. With V trimmed by 6 bases and J by 6 bases, 7 bases remained unmatched. This CDR3 is 13 amino acids long. As DNA, the CDR3 is TGCGCCAGCAGAGAGACAGGGGAAGGCGAGCAGTACTTC. It is translated as CASRETGEGEQYF.

This clone was counted a few times. V gene TRBV3-1 (or the pseudogene TRBV3-2) combines with J gene TRBJ2-7, with 7 bases matching TRBD1. The V segment lost 4 bases and the J segment 0 bases; nucleotides outside the gene matches: 0. Germline values: CDR1 LGHDT, CDR2 YNNKEL (reference sequence). The length of the CDR3 is 13 residues. The CDR3 region has the DNA TGTGCCAGCAGCCGGGACAGCTCCTACGAGCAGTACTTC. It yields the protein CASSRDSSYEQYF.

V gene TRBV28 combines with J gene TRBJ1-5; D remains ambiguous. The V end lost 2 bases, the J end lost 9 bases, and 11 bases lay between the germline ends. CDR3 size: 13 residues. Germline-derived CDR1 and CDR2 are MDHEN and SYDVKM. The CDR3 DNA sequence: TGTGCCAGCAGTTTAATCCCCCGGGGGCCCCAGCATTTT. Encoded protein: CASSLIPRGPQHF.

This clone has a handful of counts. The chain carries TRBV10-3 and TRBJ1-1; D not certain. The CDR3 extends over 15 amino acids. The V and J ends lost 2 bases and 0 bases respectively, with 10 bases between them. The germline V gene encodes CDR1 ENHRY and CDR2 SYGVKD. CDR3 amino acids: CAISEEESLNTEAFF. In nucleotides, the CDR3 is TGTGCCATCAGTGAGGAGGAGTCTTTGAACACTGAAGCTTTCTTT.

The chain combines TRBV5-6 with TRBJ1-3; no reliable D call. Trimming left V 1 base short and J 1 base short, with 3 bases between. Germline CDR1 and CDR2: SGHDT and YYEEEE. CDR3 length equals 13 residues. CDR3 DNA sequence: TGTGCCAGCAGCTTGCCTTCTGGAAACACCATATATTTT. It is translated as CASSLPSGNTIYF.

To note about this clone: This specimen includes other DNA sequences encoding the same CDR3. V usage is TRBV28 and J usage is TRBJ1-1; D uncertain. Germline V gene lookup returns CDR1 MDHEN and CDR2 SYDVKM. The CDR3 extends over 12 amino acids. Trimming took off 2 bases at V and 5 bases at J, with 6 bases between the two ends. CDR3 sequence reads: CASSLLGTEAFF. DNA of the CDR3: TGTGCCAGCAGTTTACTGGGAACTGAAGCTTTCTTT.

The chain is built from TRBV6-5 and TRBJ2-2; D might be TRBD1 (6 bases). The ends were cut back, 10 bases at V and 6 bases at J, with 18 bases in the middle. The CDR3 runs to 14 residues. CDR1 is MNHEY, CDR2 SVGAGI, per germline. CDR3 sequence reads: CAIEKDSGAGELFF. The CDR3 region has the DNA TGTGCCATCGAGAAGGACAGTGGCGCCGGGGAGCTGTTTTTT.

This clone was recorded only once. The chain has TRBV30 and TRBJ2-2; D is unclear. The CDR3 is 15 residues long. Germline lookup yields CDR1 GTSNPN and CDR2 SVGIG (reference sequence). The V gene lost 4 bases and the J gene lost 3 bases, with 15 bases spanning the gap. CDR3 loop: CAWTPDGRDTGELFF. The CDR3 region has the DNA TGTGCCTGGACCCCTGACGGGCGCGACACCGGGGAGCTGTTTTTT.

V is TRBV5-1 and J is TRBJ2-1, with D perhaps matching TRBD1 (6 bases). The V end lost 3 bases, the J end lost 3 bases, and 16 bases lay between the germline ends. In germline, CDR1 is SGHRS, CDR2 YFSETQ. CDR3 length equals 16 residues. CDR3 DNA: TGCGCCAGCAGCTCGCTATCCGGGACAAACTACAATGAGCAGTTCTTC. Translated: CASSSLSGTNYNEQFF. Full variable domain (missing parts from reference TRBV5-1 and TRBJ2-1): KAGVTQTPRYLIKTRGQQVTLSCSPISGHRSVSWYQQTPGQGLQFLFEYFSETQRNKGNFPGRFSGRQFSNSRSEMNVSTLELGDSALYLCASSSLSGTNYNEQFFGPGTRLTVL.

This rearrangement joins TRBV2 to TRBJ2-1, with D perhaps matching TRBD1 (6 bases). Trimming took off 3 bases at V and 11 bases at J, with 17 bases between the two ends. Germline V gene sequence: CDR1 SNHLY, CDR2 FYNNEI. The CDR3 is 14 amino acids. The CDR3 region has the DNA TGTGCCAGCAGTGAGGGAGTTGAGGGGGATAAGCAGTTCTTC. This gives the protein CASSEGVEGDKQFF.

The rearrangement joins TRBV5-6 to TRBJ1-5, with unresolved D. Germline CDR1 reads SGHDT; CDR2 reads YYEEEE. This CDR3 spans 13 amino acids. V was pared by 4 bases and J by 7 bases, with 12 bases between. This CDR3 reads CASSRGGEQPQHF. In nucleotides, the CDR3 is TGTGCCAGCAGCCGGGGTGGGGAACAGCCCCAGCATTTT.

The chain carries TRBV7-9 and TRBJ2-1; maybe TRBD2 (5 bases). Between the trimmed V and J ends, which lost 3 bases and 7 bases, there was a span of 10 bases. The CDR3 sequence is 13 residues long. Per germline, CDR1 SEHNR and CDR2 FQNEAQ (reference sequence). CDR3 residues: CASSFGGRNEQFF. The DNA for the CDR3 is TGTGCCAGCAGCTTTGGCGGGCGTAATGAGCAGTTCTTC. Complete variable domain (other parts from reference TRBV7-9 and TRBJ2-1): DTGVSQNPRHKITKRGQNVTFRCDPISEHNRLYWYRQTLGQGPEFLTYFQNEAQLEKSRLLSDRFSAERPKGSFSTLEIQRTEQGDSAMYLCASSFGGRNEQFFGPGTRLTVL.

This chain links TRBV12-3 or TRBV12-4 with TRBJ2-3; D possibly corresponds to TRBD2 (5 bases). The CDR3 spans 10 residues. The ends were cut back, 8 bases at V and 5 bases at J, with 5 bases in the middle. The CDR3 protein is CASRGDTQYF. The CDR3 DNA sequence: TGTGCCAGCCGGGGAGATACGCAGTATTTT.

V usage is TRBV3-1 (or the pseudogene TRBV3-2) and J usage is TRBJ2-7, with 7 positions matching TRBD2. The CDR3 is 13 amino acids. Germline V CDR1 and CDR2: LGHDT, YNNKEL (reference sequence). Unmatched junction bases numbered 2, after V lost 3 bases and J lost 3 bases. The CDR3 region is CASSQREIYEQYF. The CDR3 coding sequence is TGTGCCAGCAGCCAGCGGGAGATCTACGAGCAGTACTTC.

This chain connects TRBV7-8 to TRBJ1-2; the D gene is possibly TRBD1 (5 bases). The CDR3 consists of 13 residues. V lost 5 bases and J 5 bases, leaving 12 bases between the germline ends. Germline CDR1 reads SGHVS; CDR2 reads FQNEAQ. DNA for the CDR3: TGTGCCAGCAGCCCGGAGGGACTTTATGGCTACACCTTC. Its translation: CASSPEGLYGYTF.

This chain uses TRBV5-1 with TRBJ1-3; 7 bases are shared with TRBD1. This CDR3 contains 15 residues. In germline, CDR1 is SGHRS, CDR2 YFSETQ. J gave up 4 bases and V 4 bases, and 8 bases lay outside the gene matches. The CDR3 nucleotides are TGCGCCAGCAGCCCACAGGGGTCTTTAGGAAACACCATATATTTT. It codes for CASSPQGSLGNTIYF. The entire variable domain, with the rest obtained from reference TRBV5-1 and TRBJ1-3, is as follows: KAGVTQTPRYLIKTRGQQVTLSCSPISGHRSVSWYQQTPGQGLQFLFEYFSETQRNKGNFPGRFSGRQFSNSRSEMNVSTLELGDSALYLCASSPQGSLGNTIYFGEGSWLTVV.

The table lists this clone with a few counts. The chain joins TRBV7-6 to TRBJ2-5; the D gene is possibly TRBD2 (7 bases). In germline, CDR1 is SGHVS, CDR2 FNYEAQ. This CDR3 is 14 amino acids long. The V gene lost 5 bases and the J gene lost 5 bases, with 15 bases spanning the gap. CDR3 coding DNA: TGTGCCAGCAGCCGAGGGGGGGACTGGGAGACCCAGTACTTC. Amino acids: CASSRGGDWETQYF.

The chain carries TRBV7-9 and TRBJ2-5; D may match TRBD1 or TRBD2 (5 bases each). Between the trimmed V and J ends, which lost 2 bases and 5 bases, there was a span of 15 bases. Germline loops: CDR1 SEHNR, CDR2 FQNEAQ (reference sequence). The CDR3 is 15 amino acids. CDR3 DNA sequence: TGTGCCAGCAGCTTACCGGGGACGGGTTGGGAGACCCAGTACTTC. Protein sequence: CASSLPGTGWETQYF.

This clone was seen just once. The chain recombines TRBV6-5 with TRBJ2-2, with 8 positions matching TRBD1. The CDR3 has 14 amino acids. CDR1 is MNHEY and CDR2 is SVGAGI in the germline V gene. V was pared by 8 bases and J by 2 bases, with 4 bases of the junction left unmatched. CDR3: CASLGQGNTGELFF. The CDR3 region has the DNA TGTGCCAGCCTCGGACAGGGAAACACCGGGGAGCTGTTTTTT.

Remarks on this clone: This may be a read error, as it is one base from a much larger clone. The rearrangement joins TRBV6-5 to TRBJ2-7; D call uncertain. Germline V gene lookup returns CDR1 MNHEY and CDR2 SVGAGI. V lost 6 bases and J lost 3, with 6 bases in between. The CDR3 consists of 11 residues. CDR3 protein: CASSSNYEQYF. The CDR3 DNA is TGTGCCAGCAGCTCAAACTACGAGCAGTACTTC.

This chain joins TRBV19 and TRBJ1-2; no clear D gene. Germline CDR1 and CDR2: LNHDA and SQIVND (reference sequence). This CDR3 has 15 amino acids. Trimming cost V 3 bases and J 3 bases, with 14 bases left between them. The CDR3 bases are TGTGCCAGTAGTATCGGGGTAACGGGCGACTATGGCTACACCTTC. Protein sequence: CASSIGVTGDYGYTF.

The genes are TRBV27 and TRBJ1-2, with 10 bases matching TRBD1. From germline, CDR1 is MNHEY and CDR2 SMNVEV (reference sequence). Germline trimming cut 5 bases from V and 7 bases from J; bases unmatched to any gene: 7. This CDR3 is built from 14 residues. In DNA, the CDR3 is TGTGCCAGCAGTCCGGGACAGGGGTTAGGTGGCTACACCTTC. Encoded protein: CASSPGQGLGGYTF.

CDR3 in DNA: TGTGCCATCAGTTCGACCGGACCGGCGAACACCGGGGAGCTGTTTTTT. It translates to CAISSTGPANTGELFF. The chain recombines TRBV10-3 with TRBJ2-2; D is unclear. Germline V gene data show CDR1 as ENHRY and CDR2 as SYGVKD. With 5 bases removed from V and 0 bases from J, the gap between germline ends came to 13 bases. This CDR3 has 16 amino acids.

V is TRBV5-4 and J is TRBJ2-7; tentative D call: TRBD2 (6 bases). V gave up 7 bases and J gave up 1 base, with 18 bases separating them. Germline CDR1 reads SGHNT; CDR2 reads YYREEE (reference sequence). This CDR3 has 15 amino acids. The CDR3 coding sequence is TGTGCCAGCTCGCCCGGCGGGGCATTTTCCTACGAGCAGTACTTC. It yields the protein CASSPGGAFSYEQYF.

The J gene is TRBJ1-2, the V gene TRBV19; no clear D gene. This CDR3 contains 11 residues. CDR1 is LNHDA and CDR2 is SQIVND in the germline V gene (reference sequence). The CDR3 region has the DNA TGTGCGGGCGGATCTAACTATGGCTACACCTTC. Translated: CAGGSNYGYTF.